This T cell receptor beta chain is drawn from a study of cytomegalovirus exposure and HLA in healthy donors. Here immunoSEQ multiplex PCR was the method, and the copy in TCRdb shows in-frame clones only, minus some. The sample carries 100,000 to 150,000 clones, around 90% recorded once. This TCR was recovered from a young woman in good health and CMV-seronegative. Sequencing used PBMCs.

The CDR3 DNA sequence: TGTGCCAGCAGCTTGGAGGACAGGACGGAGACCCAGTACTTC. Its protein is CASSLEDRTETQYF. The rearrangement joins TRBV7-9 to TRBJ2-5, with 7 bases lining up with TRBD1. This CDR3 is built from 14 residues. Looked up from germline, CDR1 is SEHNR and CDR2 is FQNEAQ (reference sequence). V was clipped by 3 bases and J by 5 bases; unmatched bases: 6.